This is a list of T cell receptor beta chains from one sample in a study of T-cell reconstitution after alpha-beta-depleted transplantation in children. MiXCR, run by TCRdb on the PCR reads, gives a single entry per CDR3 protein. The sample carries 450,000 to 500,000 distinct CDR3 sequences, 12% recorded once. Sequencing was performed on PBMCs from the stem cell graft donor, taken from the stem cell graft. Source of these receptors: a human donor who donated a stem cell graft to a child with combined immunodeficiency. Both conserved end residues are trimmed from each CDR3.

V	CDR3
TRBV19	ASSIVNQKNEQF
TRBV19	ASSRTGDATQY
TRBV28	ASSPTGGSTGELF
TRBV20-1	SARGRTSAGEQY
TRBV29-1	SVQPRDGAYNEQF
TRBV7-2	ASSLAIKFSKQY
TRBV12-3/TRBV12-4	ASTQALDEQF
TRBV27	ASSPLWSGELF
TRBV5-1	ASRDRGTEAF
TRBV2	ASSLRTGGREQF
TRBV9	ASSPRLAGWTDTQY
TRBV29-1	SVEPRTSGRALIYNEQF
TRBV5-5	ASSLAAYEQF
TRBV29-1	SVDGKTYGYT
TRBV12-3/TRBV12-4	ASSQLAGIYNEQF
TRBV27	ASSVYRDYGYT
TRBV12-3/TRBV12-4	ASTLRVSTEAF
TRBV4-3	ASSQGSGSYNEQF
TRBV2	ASMPGLGQETQY
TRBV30	AWRKRTGPGGEQY
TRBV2	ASSRGGRSGSSYEQY
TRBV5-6	ASSFVAGPEGVQF
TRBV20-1	SASQGLAGGTDTQY
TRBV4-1	ASSQDGIRLSLGGNTIY